This T cell receptor (beta chain) came from a study of CD8 T cells in Susac syndrome. Sequencing of TCR beta was performed on blood CD8+ and CD4+ T cells. Trimming took 3 bases from V and 6 from J; bases not matched to a gene: 5. The CDR3 contains 15 residues. cDNA came from about 0.46 to 1 ug RNA primed by random hexamers. TCRdb reanalysed the immunoSEQ multiplex PCR reads using MiXCR and keeps one entry per CDR3 protein. The sample consists of 150,000 to 160,000 distinct CDR3 sequences, roughly 94% of them appearing once. This rearrangement joins TRBV12-3 or TRBV12-4 to TRBJ2-1; 10 bases align to TRBD2. This sequence was found in a human donor with multiple sclerosis. What was sequenced was CD8+ T cells from PBMCs. The CDR3 nucleotides are TGTGCCAGCAGTTTTAGCGGGGGGCCCTTCAATGAGCAGTTCTTC. Translation gives CASSFSGGPFNEQFF.